This entry describes one T cell receptor beta chain. These data are taken from a study of blood T cell repertoires in COVID-19. At the level of the study: From the United States, Italy and Spain came samples of acute and convalescent COVID-19. The cDNA or gDNA used as material had been derived from T cells, B-cell-depleted T cells, or PBMCs.

Original processing methods: How many nucleated cells were present was estimated from reference gene primer amplification. Produced via immunoSEQ multiplex PCR; TCRdb's table is partial and in-frame only. That table furnishes V, J and clone size, whereas the DNA furnished D and trimming. In the table there are some 150,000 clones, 70% to 90% of which are singletons. The TCR sequence derives from a woman in her thirties or forties with active or convalescent COVID-19. The material sequenced was peripheral blood.

The DNA of the CDR3 is TGTGCCACCAGTGATTTCGGGGTAGGAGAGCCCCAGCATTTT. Residues: CATSDFGVGEPQHF. The chain has TRBV24-1 and TRBJ1-5; D is uncertain. CDR3 length: 14 amino acids. V was pared by 1 base and J by 8 bases, with 11 bases between. The germline V gene encodes CDR1 KGHDR and CDR2 SFDVKD.